This TCR beta chain is from a study of blood T cell repertoires in COVID-19. Looking at the study overall: T cells, B-cell-depleted T cells, or PBMCs provided the cDNA or gDNA that served as material.

Trimming took 6 bases from V and 2 from J; bases not matched to a gene: 6. CDR3 length equals 15 residues. The V gene's germline CDR1 is SQVTM and CDR2 ANQGSEA. In the original workflow: From reference gene primer amplification, estimates of nucleated cell counts were derived. Produced via immunoSEQ multiplex PCR; TCRdb's table is partial and in-frame only. V and J calls and clone size come straight from that table; D and trimming were deduced from the DNA. The table records roughly 86,000 clones, roughly four fifths of them present only once. This chain connects TRBV29-1 to TRBJ2-1; 11 nucleotides line up with TRBD2. The sequencing input was peripheral blood. This receptor was obtained from a human donor in a cohort sampled during active COVID-19. The CDR3 protein is CSVKLAGVPYNEQFF. Here the CDR3 DNA reads TGCAGCGTGAAACTAGCGGGGGTGCCCTACAATGAGCAGTTCTTC.